This is a list of T cell receptor beta chains from one sample in a study of blood T cell repertoires in COVID-19. Data came from immunoSEQ multiplex PCR; TCRdb stores just in-frame clones and leaves some out. The data show approximately 180,000 clones, around 85% seen once. The material sequenced was peripheral blood. The receptor set was obtained from a human donor with active or convalescent COVID-19. The donor label of this sample is uncertain. Both conserved end residues are part of each CDR3. Each record gives: D gene, J gene, clone size, V gene, CDR3 protein, CDR3 DNA. D genes are given only for firm matches. A row's size may be missing; if present it is once, few, many or a size class.

>NA|TRBJ1-2|NA|TRBV28
CASSFPTAIYGYTF
TGTGCCAGCAGTTTCCCGACAGCGATCTATGGCTACACCTTC
>TRBD2|TRBJ2-3|NA|TRBV5-1
CASKKEGRERRADTQYF
TGCGCCAGCAAGAAGGAGGGGCGGGAGAGGAGGGCAGATACGCAGTATTTT
>TRBD2|TRBJ2-7|NA|TRBV10-2
CASILAGGPYEQYF
TGCGCCAGCATCCTAGCGGGAGGGCCCTACGAGCAGTACTTC
>NA|TRBJ2-5|few|TRBV30
CAWATMAVETQYF
TGTGCCTGGGCCACGATGGCGGTGGAGACCCAGTACTTC
>NA|TRBJ1-6|once|TRBV2
CASGGSVRPLHF
TGTGCCAGCGGCGGGTCTGTCAGACCCCTCCACTTT
>TRBD1|TRBJ2-5|NA|TRBV2
CASTIMDRGRGTQYF
TGTGCCAGCACAATAATGGACAGGGGGCGAGGGACCCAGTACTTC
>TRBD1|TRBJ1-1|NA|TRBV18
CASSPGTDPGEAFF
TGTGCCAGCTCACCAGGGACAGACCCGGGTGAAGCTTTCTTT
>TRBD2|TRBJ2-5|NA|TRBV5-8
CASSASGLAGAETQYF
TGTGCCAGCAGCGCCTCGGGACTAGCGGGAGCAGAGACCCAGTACTTC
>TRBD2|TRBJ2-1|NA|TRBV4-3
CASSQVGGREGYNEQFF
TGCGCCAGCAGCCAAGTCGGAGGCAGGGAGGGGTACAATGAGCAGTTCTTC
>NA|TRBJ2-7|NA|TRBV5-6
CASSLGWGAYEQYF
TGTGCCAGCAGCTTGGGGTGGGGGGCCTACGAGCAGTACTTC
>NA|TRBJ2-3|once|TRBV6-6
CASSPAGLGTDTQYF
TGTGCCAGCAGTCCCGCGGGACTGGGCACAGATACGCAGTATTTT
>NA|TRBJ2-7|NA|TRBV12-3/TRBV12-4
CASSPSRQGLPYF
TGTGCCAGCAGCCCCAGCCGACAGGGACTCCCGTACTTC
>TRBD2|TRBJ2-1|few|TRBV6-4
CASSDLAGVDEQFF
TGTGCCAGCAGTGACCTAGCGGGAGTAGATGAGCAGTTCTTC
>NA|TRBJ1-5|NA|TRBV3-1/TRBV3-2
CASSQAARRQPQHF
TGTGCCAGCAGCCAAGCTGCCAGGAGGCAGCCCCAGCATTTT
>NA|TRBJ2-5|NA|TRBV7-9
CASSLTGTYRETQYF
TGTGCCAGCAGCCTTACCGGGACTTACAGGGAGACCCAGTACTTC
>TRBD1|TRBJ2-5|NA|TRBV5-4
CAGWDRGRETQYF
TGTGCTGGATGGGACAGGGGACGAGAGACCCAGTACTTC
>NA|TRBJ2-5|NA|TRBV30
CAWSATLKTQYF
TGTGCCTGGAGTGCGACTCTCAAGACCCAGTACTTC
>TRBD1|TRBJ2-2|few|TRBV11-2
CASSLVSSGQGVAGELFF
TGTGCCAGCAGCTTAGTTTCCTCAGGACAGGGTGTAGCCGGGGAGCTGTTTTTT
>NA|TRBJ2-7|NA|TRBV5-4
CASSLAGHRVSYEQYF
TGTGCCAGCAGCTTGGCGGGACACAGAGTATCCTACGAGCAGTACTTC
>NA|TRBJ2-7|NA|TRBV6-1
CASSEALSVLSYEQYF
TGTGCCAGCAGTGAAGCGCTTTCGGTCTTATCCTACGAGCAGTACTTC
>NA|TRBJ1-4|once|TRBV9
CASSVGAAEKLFF
TGTGCCAGCAGCGTAGGGGCAGCTGAAAAACTGTTTTTT
>NA|TRBJ2-7|NA|TRBV29-1
CSVVGGTSYEQYF
TGCAGCGTTGTGGGAGGTACGTCCTACGAGCAGTACTTC
>NA|TRBJ1-5|NA|TRBV12-1
CASSFGWGGTEVYSNQPQHF
TGTGCCAGCAGCTTTGGTTGGGGGGGGACGGAAGTTTATAGCAATCAGCCCCAGCATTTT
>TRBD2|TRBJ2-3|NA|TRBV5-4
CATEESGGPSTQYF
TGTGCCACCGAGGAGAGCGGGGGGCCCTCTACGCAGTATTTT
>NA|TRBJ1-6|few|TRBV18
CASSPGGQTNNSPLHF
TGTGCCAGCTCGCCAGGCGGGCAGACGAATAATTCACCCCTCCACTTT
>NA|TRBJ2-2|few|TRBV4-1
CARFRLVRGELFF
TGCGCCCGTTTCCGTCTTGTCCGCGGGGAGCTGTTTTTT